This TCR beta chain is drawn from a study of blood T cell repertoires in COVID-19. Study summary: From T cells, B-cell-depleted T cells, or PBMCs came the material, which was cDNA or gDNA.

The germline CDR1 and CDR2 sequences are SGHDT and YYEEEE. The ends lost 1 base at V and 2 bases at J; junction bases unmatched: 11. The CDR3 runs 19 residues. Per the original data handling: Researchers report that nucleated cell counts were estimated from reference gene primer amplification. The method was immunoSEQ multiplex PCR; TCRdb's version includes in-frame clones alone and lacks a portion of them. That table gives V, J and clone size, and the DNA gave D and trimming. The data hold 25,000 to 35,000 clones, with more than 75% observed a single time. Only a few counts were recorded for this clone.

The chain couples TRBV5-6 to TRBJ2-6, with 8 bases that match TRBD1. What was sequenced was peripheral blood. The clonotype originates from a human donor in a cohort sampled during active COVID-19. In DNA, the CDR3 is TGTGCCAGCAGCTTGAGGGCGGCAGGGGGCTCTACTGGGGCCAACGTCCTGACTTTC. It translates to CASSLRAAGGSTGANVLTF.